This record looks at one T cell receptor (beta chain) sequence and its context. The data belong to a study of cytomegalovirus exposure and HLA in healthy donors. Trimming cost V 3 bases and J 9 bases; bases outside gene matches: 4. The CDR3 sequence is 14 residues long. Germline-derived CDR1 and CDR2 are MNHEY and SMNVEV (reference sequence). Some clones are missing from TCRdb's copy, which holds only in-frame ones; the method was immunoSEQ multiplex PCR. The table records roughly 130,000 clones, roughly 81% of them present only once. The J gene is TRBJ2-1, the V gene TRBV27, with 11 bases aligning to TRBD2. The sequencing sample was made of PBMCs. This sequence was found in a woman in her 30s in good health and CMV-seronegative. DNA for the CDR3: TGTGCCAGCAGTTTTACTAGCGGGGGCAGTGAGCAGTTCTTC. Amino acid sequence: CASSFTSGGSEQFF.